The 8 T cell receptor beta chains below come from one sample, sequenced in a study of patients and donors after allogeneic stem cell transplantation. TCRdb reprocessed the RT-PCR reads with MiXCR, giving one entry per CDR3 protein. The sample lists some 60,000 distinct CDR3 sequences, about an eighth seen once, with more than 25% in the top ten. The sample was blood, either unsorted or a sorted T cell fraction (not recorded which). These receptors were taken from a human donor who was either an allogeneic HSCT recipient or a stem cell or donor lymphocyte infusion donor (not recorded which). It is not recorded whose cells these are; they may come from a transplant donor.

This clonotype has a handful of counts. One end of the junction varies from germline; a read error may be responsible. The chain carries TRBV11-2 and TRBJ2-2; 9 bases match TRBD2. The CDR3 runs to 11 residues. Germline loops: CDR1 SGHAT, CDR2 FQNNGV. The CDR3 bases are TGTGCCAGCAGCCGAGGGACTAGCCCTCTTTTT. As protein: CASSRGTSPLF.

This clonotype was detected only a few times. The chain couples TRBV29-1 to TRBJ2-7; 9 bases are shared with TRBD2. The CDR3 covers 15 residues. The J segment lost 7 bases and the V segment lost 4 bases, leaving 14 bases of the junction unmatched. Germline CDR1 reads SQVTM; CDR2 reads ANQGSEA. DNA of the CDR3: TGCAGCGTTGTTGGCGGGAGGGCCCCTTGGGAAGAGCAGTACTTC. It yields the protein CSVVGGRAPWEEQYF.

This chain links TRBV7-6 with TRBJ2-3; D perhaps matches TRBD1 (5 bases). This CDR3 has 17 residues. Trimming left V 1 base short and J 3 bases short, with 17 bases between. The germline V gene encodes CDR1 SGHVS and CDR2 FNYEAQ. The DNA for the CDR3 is TGTGCCAGCAGCTTAGGGATCCAGGGCCTTCCAACAGATACGCAGTATTTT. This sequence encodes CASSLGIQGLPTDTQYF.

This rearrangement joins TRBV20-1 to TRBJ2-2; D ambiguous. The CDR3 is 15 residues long. V was trimmed by 0 bases and J by 0 bases, leaving 8 bases between them. The germline CDR1 and CDR2 sequences are DFQATT and SNEGSKA (reference sequence). CDR3 DNA sequence: TGCAGTGCTAGAGATGGGCTACCGAACACCGGGGAGCTGTTTTTT. This gives the protein CSARDGLPNTGELFF.

The chain is built from TRBV9 and TRBJ1-2; no firm D call. Trimming removed 4 bases at V and 4 bases at J, with 20 bases between. Germline values: CDR1 SGDLS, CDR2 YYNGEE. The CDR3 runs 16 residues. Written as DNA, the CDR3 is TGTGCCAGCAGCCTGAGAGGTGGCAGCCCCTTCTATGGCTACACCTTC. Its protein product is CASSLRGGSPFYGYTF.

This clonotype showed up just a few times. V is TRBV5-5 and J is TRBJ2-7; D is possibly TRBD1 or TRBD2 (5 bases each). This CDR3 comprises 16 residues. The V gene's germline CDR1 is SGHKS and CDR2 YYEKEE (reference sequence). V was shortened by 0 bases and J by 0 bases, with 13 bases between the two germline ends. CDR3 sequence (DNA): TGTGCCAGCAGCTTGGAGGGGACGGAATACTCCTACGAGCAGTACTTC. Translating gives CASSLEGTEYSYEQYF. Using reference TRBV5-5 and TRBJ2-7 for the parts outside the CDR3, the full variable domain is DAGVTQSPTHLIKTRGQQVTLRCSPISGHKSVSWYQQVLGQGPQFIFQYYEKEERGRGNFPDRFSARQFPNYSSELNVNALLLGDSALYLCASSLEGTEYSYEQYFGPGTRLTVT.

There are many counts of this clonotype. The chain combines TRBV5-1 with TRBJ2-1, with TRBD1 identical over 12 bases. CDR3 length: 16 amino acids. Losses at the gene ends were 5 bases for V and 7 bases for J; bases not matched to a gene: 10. Per germline, CDR1 SGHRS and CDR2 YFSETQ. The CDR3 region has the DNA TGCGCCAGCAGTCCCACGCCGGGACAGGGGGCGAATGAGCAGTTCTTC. As protein: CASSPTPGQGANEQFF. The full variable domain, with the rest looked up from reference TRBV5-1 and TRBJ2-1, is KAGVTQTPRYLIKTRGQQVTLSCSPISGHRSVSWYQQTPGQGLQFLFEYFSETQRNKGNFPGRFSGRQFSNSRSEMNVSTLELGDSALYLCASSPTPGQGANEQFFGPGTRLTVL.

This clonotype was seen only a few times. This chain links TRBV7-3 with TRBJ2-3, with 10 bases aligning to TRBD2. Trimming at V came to 4 bases and at J to 3 bases, leaving 4 bases not matched to a gene. CDR3 length equals 15 residues. The V gene's germline CDR1 is SGHTA and CDR2 FQGTGA. Here the CDR3 reads CASSSGLAVTDTQYF. The CDR3 bases are TGTGCCAGCAGCTCAGGACTAGCGGTTACAGATACGCAGTATTTT.